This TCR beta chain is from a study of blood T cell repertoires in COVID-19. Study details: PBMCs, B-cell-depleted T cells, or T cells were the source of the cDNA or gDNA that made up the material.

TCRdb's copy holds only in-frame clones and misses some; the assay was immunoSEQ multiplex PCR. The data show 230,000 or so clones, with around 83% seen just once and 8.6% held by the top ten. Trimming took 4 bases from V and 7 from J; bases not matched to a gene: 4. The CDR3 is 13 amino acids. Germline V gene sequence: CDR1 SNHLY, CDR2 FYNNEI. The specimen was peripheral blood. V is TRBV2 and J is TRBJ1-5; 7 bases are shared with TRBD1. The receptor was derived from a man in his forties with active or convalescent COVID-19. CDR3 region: CASSGLQGQPQHF. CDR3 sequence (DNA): TGTGCCAGCAGTGGATTACAGGGGCAGCCCCAGCATTTT.